This TCR beta chain was retrieved from a study of T cell responses to AZD1222 COVID-19 vaccine. This table comes from immunoSEQ multiplex PCR, and its TCRdb copy is limited to in-frame clones, with some not included. The sample has about 110,000 clones; about 86% are singletons. The CDR3 covers 14 residues. The trim removed 6 bases at V and 2 bases at J, leaving 6 bases unmatched. CDR1 is SNHLY, CDR2 FYNNEI, per germline. The chain links TRBV2 to TRBJ1-2; TRBD1 agrees at 7 bases. Sequencing used peripheral blood, obtained on day 0 of AZD1222 vaccination. This TCR came from an adult in good health. For the CDR3, the DNA is TGTGCCAGCAGGAGACAGGGCTACAACTATGGCTACACCTTC. Amino acid sequence: CASRRQGYNYGYTF.